What follows are 6 T cell receptor beta chains derived from one specimen sequenced in a study of CD8 T cells in ankylosing spondylitis. TCRdb analysed the 5' RACE reads with MiXCR anew, one entry per CDR3 protein. Counted here are hundreds of thousands of distinct CDR3 sequences, 8% to 11% occurring once; the ten biggest clones make up roughly 23%. Material: blood, either unsorted or a sorted T cell fraction (not recorded which). Receptors were obtained from a male donor with ankylosing spondylitis or in good health (not recorded which).

The table lists this clonotype with many counts. The rearrangement joins TRBV6-1 to TRBJ1-1; no firm D call. This CDR3 is built from 14 residues. The ends were cut back, 4 bases at V and 7 bases at J, with 16 bases in the middle. Germline lookup yields CDR1 MNHNS and CDR2 SASEGT. CDR3 loop: CASSGLVIEVEAFF. CDR3 coding DNA: TGTGCCAGCAGTGGGCTGGTGATAGAAGTTGAAGCTTTCTTT.

This clonotype showed up many times. The chain joins TRBV6-2 or TRBV6-3 to TRBJ1-6; D call uncertain. The CDR3 is 20 residues long. Trimming took off 0 bases at V and 5 bases at J, with 23 bases between the two ends. From germline, CDR1 is MNHEY and CDR2 SVGEGT. DNA of the CDR3: TGTGCCAGCAGTTACTCGATTTGGGTCTCCGGAATTTCCCATAATTCACCCCTCCACTTT. Protein: CASSYSIWVSGISHNSPLHF.

This clonotype was seen many times. The gene calls are TRBV7-9 and TRBJ1-1; no definite D call. Deletions cut 3 bases from V and 5 bases from J, with 16 bases between. CDR1 SEHNR and CDR2 FQNEAQ come from the germline V gene (reference sequence). CDR3 size: 15 residues. In DNA form, the CDR3 reads TGTGCCAGCAGCTTGCCGGAACCAACAGAGACTGAAGCTTTCTTT. Protein: CASSLPEPTETEAFF.

The rearrangement joins TRBV7-2 to TRBJ2-5, with TRBD2 matching over 9 bases. CDR3 length: 15 amino acids. The J segment lost 4 bases and the V segment lost 8 bases, leaving 11 bases of the junction unmatched. CDR1 is SGHTA and CDR2 is FQGNSA in the germline V gene. The CDR3 sequence: CTSLRASGVGETQYF. Here the CDR3 DNA reads TGTACCAGCCTTCGAGCTAGCGGGGTGGGAGAGACCCAGTACTTC. Variable domain in full (rest from reference TRBV7-2 and TRBJ2-5): GAGVSQSPSNKVTEKGKDVELRCDPISGHTALYWYRQSLGQGLEFLIYFQGNSAPDKSGLPSDRFSAERTGGSVSTLTIQRTQQEDSAVYLCTSLRASGVGETQYFGPGTRLLVL.

Only one count was recorded for this clonotype. This may stem from a read error, because a much larger clone lies one nucleotide away. Because the CDR3 is missing its conserved closing phenylalanine or tryptophan, this is likely a read error. The chain combines TRBV3-1 with TRBJ2-7, with D perhaps TRBD1 or TRBD2 (6 bases each). The CDR3 is 15 residues long. Germline assignment: CDR1 LGHDT and CDR2 YNNKEL (reference sequence). The V gene lost 2 bases and the J gene lost 5 bases, with 16 bases spanning the gap. The CDR3: CASSQLGGSYDEQYS. The DNA for the CDR3 is TGTGCCAGCAGCCAACTCGGGGGCAGTTACGACGAGCAGTACTCC.

This sequence joins TRBV29-1 and TRBJ1-2; no clear D gene. The CDR3 consists of 12 residues. CDR1 SQVTM and CDR2 ANQGSEA come from the germline V gene. Trimming took off 1 base at V and 8 bases at J, with 11 bases between the two ends. CDR3 DNA: TGCAGCGTTGAAGTATCCGGGCGCGGCTACACCTTC. Protein: CSVEVSGRGYTF. Combining the CDR3 with reference TRBV29-1 and TRBJ1-2 gives the whole variable domain SAVISQKPSRDICQRGTSLTIQCQVDSQVTMMFWYRQQPGQSLTLIATANQGSEATYESGFVIDKFPISRPNLTFSTLTVSNMSPEDSSIYLCSVEVSGRGYTFGSGTRLTVV.